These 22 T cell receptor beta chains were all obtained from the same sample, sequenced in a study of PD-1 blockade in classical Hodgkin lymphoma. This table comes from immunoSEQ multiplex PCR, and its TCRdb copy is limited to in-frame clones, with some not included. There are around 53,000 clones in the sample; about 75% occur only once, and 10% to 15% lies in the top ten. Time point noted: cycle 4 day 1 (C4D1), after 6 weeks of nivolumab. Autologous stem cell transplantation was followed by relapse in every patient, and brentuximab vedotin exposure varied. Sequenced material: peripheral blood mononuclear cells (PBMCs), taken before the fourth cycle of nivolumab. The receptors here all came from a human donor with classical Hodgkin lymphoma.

The CDR3 here is CASSRRGQSNKNTEAFF. DNA for the CDR3: TGTGCCAGCAGCAGAAGGGGACAGAGTAATAAGAACACTGAAGCTTTCTTT. The chain uses TRBV7-8 and TRBJ1-1; 7 bases align to TRBD1. This CDR3 region has 17 residues. The germline V gene encodes CDR1 SGHVS and CDR2 FQNEAQ. Germline trimming cut 5 bases from V and 1 base from J; bases unmatched to any gene: 13.

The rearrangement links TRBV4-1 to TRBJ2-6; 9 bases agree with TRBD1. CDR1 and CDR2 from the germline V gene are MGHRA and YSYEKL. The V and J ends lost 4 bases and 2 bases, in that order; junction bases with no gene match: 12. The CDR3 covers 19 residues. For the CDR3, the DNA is TGCGCCAGCAGCCGGCCCCCGGGACAGGGAAGGGCTGGGGCCAACGTCCTGACTTTC. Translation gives CASSRPPGQGRAGANVLTF.

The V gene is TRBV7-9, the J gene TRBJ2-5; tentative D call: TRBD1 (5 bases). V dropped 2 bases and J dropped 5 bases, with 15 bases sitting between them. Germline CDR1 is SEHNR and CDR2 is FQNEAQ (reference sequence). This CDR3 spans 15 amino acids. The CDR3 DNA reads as TGTGCCAGCAGCTTACAGGGCTGGGGAAGGGAGACCCAGTACTTC. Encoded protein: CASSLQGWGRETQYF.

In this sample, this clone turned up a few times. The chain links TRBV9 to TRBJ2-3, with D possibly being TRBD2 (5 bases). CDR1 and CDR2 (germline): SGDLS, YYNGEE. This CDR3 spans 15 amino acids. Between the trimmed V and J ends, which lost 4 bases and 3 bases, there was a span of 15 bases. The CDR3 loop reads CASSLGSGRTDTQYF. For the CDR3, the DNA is TGTGCCAGCAGCTTAGGTAGTGGGAGAACAGATACGCAGTATTTT.

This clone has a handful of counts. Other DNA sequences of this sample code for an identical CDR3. CDR3 amino acids: CASSAGQGRNTEAFF. The CDR3 DNA reads as TGTGCCAGCAGCGCCGGACAGGGCCGAAACACTGAAGCTTTCTTT. V and J are TRBV9 and TRBJ1-1; 8 bases map to TRBD1. The CDR3 totals 15 residues. Germline CDR1 is SGDLS and CDR2 is YYNGEE. Trimming took 3 bases from V and 2 from J; bases not matched to a gene: 6. Filled out from reference TRBV9 and TRBJ1-1, the complete variable domain reads DSGVTQTPKHLITATGQRVTLRCSPRSGDLSVYWYQQSLDQGLQFLIQYYNGEERAKGNILERFSAQQFPDLHSELNLSSLELGDSALYFCASSAGQGRNTEAFFGQGTRLTVV.

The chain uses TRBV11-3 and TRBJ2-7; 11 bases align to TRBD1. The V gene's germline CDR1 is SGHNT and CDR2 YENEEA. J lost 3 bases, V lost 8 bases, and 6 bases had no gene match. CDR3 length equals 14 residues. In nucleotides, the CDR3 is TGTGCCAGCCCTCCCGGGACAGGGGGCTACGAGCAGTACTTC. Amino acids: CASPPGTGGYEQYF.

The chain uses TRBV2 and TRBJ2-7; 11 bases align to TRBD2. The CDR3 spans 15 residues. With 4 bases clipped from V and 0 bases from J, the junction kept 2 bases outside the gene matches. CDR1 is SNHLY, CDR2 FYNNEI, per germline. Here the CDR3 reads CASSGLAGLSYEQYF. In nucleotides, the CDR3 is TGTGCCAGCAGTGGACTAGCGGGACTCTCCTACGAGCAGTACTTC.

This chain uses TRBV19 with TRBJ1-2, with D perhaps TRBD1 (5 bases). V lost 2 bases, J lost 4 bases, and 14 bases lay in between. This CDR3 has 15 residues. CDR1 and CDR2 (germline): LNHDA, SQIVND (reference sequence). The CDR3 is CASSIPGARGYGYTF. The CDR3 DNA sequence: TGTGCCAGTAGTATACCCGGGGCGCGGGGCTATGGCTACACCTTC.

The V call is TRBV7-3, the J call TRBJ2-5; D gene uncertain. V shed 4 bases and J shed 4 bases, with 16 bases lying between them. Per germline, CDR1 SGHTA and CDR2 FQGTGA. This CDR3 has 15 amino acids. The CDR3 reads CASSSTPGPLETQYF. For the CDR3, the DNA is TGTGCCAGCAGCTCCACCCCGGGTCCCTTAGAGACCCAGTACTTC.

The DNA for the CDR3 is TGTGCCAGCAGCCGCCCATCGGTCTCCTACAATGAGCAGTTCTTC. Its protein is CASSRPSVSYNEQFF. The chain joins TRBV7-9 to TRBJ2-1; no firm D call. The V and J ends lost 5 bases and 0 bases respectively, with 11 bases between them. The CDR3 is 15 amino acids. Germline V lookup: CDR1 SEHNR, CDR2 FQNEAQ (reference sequence).

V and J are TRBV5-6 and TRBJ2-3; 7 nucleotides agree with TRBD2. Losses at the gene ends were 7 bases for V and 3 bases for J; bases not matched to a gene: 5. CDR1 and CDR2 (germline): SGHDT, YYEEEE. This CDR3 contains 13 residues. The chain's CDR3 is CASSRGGTDTQYF. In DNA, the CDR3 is TGTGCCAGCTCCCGGGGAGGGACAGATACGCAGTATTTT. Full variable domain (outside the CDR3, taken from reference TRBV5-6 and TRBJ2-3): DAGVTQSPTHLIKTRGQQVTLRCSPKSGHDTVSWYQQALGQGPQFIFQYYEEEERQRGNFPDRFSGHQFPNYSSELNVNALLLGDSALYLCASSRGGTDTQYFGPGTRLTVL.

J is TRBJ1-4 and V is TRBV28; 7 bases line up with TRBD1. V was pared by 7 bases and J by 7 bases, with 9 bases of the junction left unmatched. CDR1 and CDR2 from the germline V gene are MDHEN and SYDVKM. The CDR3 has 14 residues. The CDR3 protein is CASTSTGVVEKLFF. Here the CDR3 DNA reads TGTGCCAGCACCTCCACAGGGGTAGTTGAAAAACTGTTTTTT. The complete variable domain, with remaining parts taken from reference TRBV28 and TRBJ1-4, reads DVKVTQSSRYLVKRTGEKVFLECVQDMDHENMFWYRQDPGLGLRLIYFSYDVKMKEKGDIPEGYSVSREKKERFSLILESASTNQTSMYLCASTSTGVVEKLFFGSGTQLSVL.

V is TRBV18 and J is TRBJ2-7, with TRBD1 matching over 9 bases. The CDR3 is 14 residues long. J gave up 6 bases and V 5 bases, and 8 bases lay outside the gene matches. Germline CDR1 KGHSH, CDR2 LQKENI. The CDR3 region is CASSSGTGRGEQYF. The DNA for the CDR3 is TGTGCCAGCTCATCTGGGACAGGGCGCGGCGAGCAGTACTTC.

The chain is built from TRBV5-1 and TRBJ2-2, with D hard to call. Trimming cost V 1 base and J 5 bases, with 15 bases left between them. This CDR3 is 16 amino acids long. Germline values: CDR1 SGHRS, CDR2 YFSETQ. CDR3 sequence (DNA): TGCGCCAGCAGCTTGCTAGATTCGGTTGGGACCGGGGAGCTGTTTTTT. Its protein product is CASSLLDSVGTGELFF.

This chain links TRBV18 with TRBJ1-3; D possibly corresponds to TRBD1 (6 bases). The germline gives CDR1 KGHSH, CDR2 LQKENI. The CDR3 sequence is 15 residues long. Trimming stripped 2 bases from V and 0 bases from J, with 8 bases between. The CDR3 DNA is TGTGCCAGCTCACCAACAGGGTCCTCTGGAAACACCATATATTTT. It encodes CASSPTGSSGNTIYF.

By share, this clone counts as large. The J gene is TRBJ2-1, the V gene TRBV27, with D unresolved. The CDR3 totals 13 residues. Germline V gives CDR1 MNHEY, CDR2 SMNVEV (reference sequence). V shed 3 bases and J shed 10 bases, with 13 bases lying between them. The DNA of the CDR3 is TGTGCCAGCAGTTTTAGTACGGCAGGCGAGCAGTTCTTC. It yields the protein CASSFSTAGEQFF.

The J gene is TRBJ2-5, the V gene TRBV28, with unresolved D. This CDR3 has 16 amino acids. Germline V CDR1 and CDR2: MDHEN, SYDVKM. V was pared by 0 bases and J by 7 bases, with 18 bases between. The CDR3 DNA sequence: TGTGCCAGCAGTTTATGGGCCCCCCCCCTGGGCGGGACCCAGTACTTC. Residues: CASSLWAPPLGGTQYF.

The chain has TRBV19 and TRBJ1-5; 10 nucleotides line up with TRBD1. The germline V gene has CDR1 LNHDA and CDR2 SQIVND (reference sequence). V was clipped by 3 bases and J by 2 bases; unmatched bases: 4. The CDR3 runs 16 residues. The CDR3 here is CASSIDRGLGNQPQHF. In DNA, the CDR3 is TGTGCCAGTAGTATTGACAGGGGGCTGGGCAATCAGCCCCAGCATTTT. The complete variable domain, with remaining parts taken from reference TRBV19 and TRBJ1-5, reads DGGITQSPKYLFRKEGQNVTLSCEQNLNHDAMYWYRQDPGQGLRLIYYSQIVNDFQKGDIAEGYSVSREKKESFPLTVTSAQKNPTAFYLCASSIDRGLGNQPQHFGDGTRLSIL.

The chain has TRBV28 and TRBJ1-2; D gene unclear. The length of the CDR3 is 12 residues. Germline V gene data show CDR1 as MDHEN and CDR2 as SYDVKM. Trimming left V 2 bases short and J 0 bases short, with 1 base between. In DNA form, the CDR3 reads TGTGCCAGCAGTTTACCTAACTATGGCTACACCTTC. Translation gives CASSLPNYGYTF.

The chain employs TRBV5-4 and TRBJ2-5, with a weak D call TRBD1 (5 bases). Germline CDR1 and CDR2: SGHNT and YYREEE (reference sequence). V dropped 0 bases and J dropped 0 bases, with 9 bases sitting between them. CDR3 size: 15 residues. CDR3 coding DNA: TGTGCCAGCAGCTTGGGACAGATCCACCAAGAGACCCAGTACTTC. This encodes CASSLGQIHQETQYF. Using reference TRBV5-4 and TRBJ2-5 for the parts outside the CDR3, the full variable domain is ETGVTQSPTHLIKTRGQQVTLRCSSQSGHNTVSWYQQALGQGPQFIFQYYREEENGRGNFPPRFSGLQFPNYSSELNVNALELDDSALYLCASSLGQIHQETQYFGPGTRLLVL.

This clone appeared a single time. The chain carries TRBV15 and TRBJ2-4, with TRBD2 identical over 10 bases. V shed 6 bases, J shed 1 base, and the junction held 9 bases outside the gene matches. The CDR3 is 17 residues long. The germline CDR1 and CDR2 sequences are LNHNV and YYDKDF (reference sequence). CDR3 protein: CATSYTSGNRAKNIQYF. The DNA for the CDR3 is TGTGCCACCAGTTATACTAGCGGGAATAGGGCCAAAAACATTCAGTACTTC.

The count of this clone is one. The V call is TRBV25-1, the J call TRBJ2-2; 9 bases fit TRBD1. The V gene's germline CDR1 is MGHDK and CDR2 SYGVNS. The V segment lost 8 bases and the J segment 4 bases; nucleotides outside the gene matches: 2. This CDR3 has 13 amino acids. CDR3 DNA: TGTGCCAGCGGGGGACAGGGCACCGGGGAGCTGTTTTTT. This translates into CASGGQGTGELFF.